This entry describes one T cell receptor beta chain. Its antigen target is currently unknown. Base qualities are not provided; no much larger clone lies one nucleotide away. TCRbeta CDR3 regions were amplified from genomic DNA using the immunoSEQ Assay, a bias-controlled multiplex PCR. Regarding the original processing steps: Within the assay, amplification of reference gene primers was used to estimate how many nucleated cells each sample contained. To quantify the absolute abundance of each unique TCRbeta CDR3 rearrangement, sequence reads were collapsed and filtered. For each sample, productive Simpson clonality was calculated as the square root of Simpson's diversity index across productive rearrangements. Not all clones reach the TCRdb copy of this immuneACCESS table, which keeps in-frame sequences only. Checked studies attribute under half of the gap to unresolved V genes and leave the rest unexplained. The V and J calls and clone size were taken over from that table, and D and trimming were inferred from the DNA. Within this sample are 100,000 or so clones, with 92% of them counted one time only. Under 2% of the sample goes to the ten largest clones.

V is reduced by 5 bases and J by 5 bases, leaving a spacing of 15 bases between them. CDR1 and CDR2 (LNHDA, SQIVND) derive from the germline V gene (reference sequence). The CDR3, cysteine through phenylalanine, is 14 amino acids long. The kept DNA is CDR3 alone, 42 bases in frame from the first base. One collaborating source in Seattle enrolled patients while the patients were actively infected and followed the patients over time throughout the course of disease. Whole blood was collected in K2EDTA tubes by collaborating institutions according to the institutions' own protocols. For TCRbeta analysis, collaborators shipped samples as frozen whole blood, isolated PBMCs, or DNA extracted from either of those sample types. The entry originates in a study of blood T cell repertoires in COVID-19 (dated by TCRdb to about 2020). In terms of the full investigation: Samples from collaborators originated in the United States, Italy and Spain and spanned both the acute and convalescent phases of COVID-19. The prospective study material was composed of cDNA or gDNA derived from T cells, B-cell-depleted T cells, or PBMCs. The dataset comprised deeply sampled blood TCRbeta repertoires from subjects exposed to, actively infected with, or recovered from COVID-19. A freely available public database, intended as a resource for researchers studying the immune response to SARS-CoV-2, is where the repertoires were released. Samples came from the ongoing ImmuneRACE study (first 160 participants) plus 1,254 subjects from 6 global collaborators. Sample metadata almost always included a de-identified subject ID, COVID-19 status, age in years and sex. Where available, HLA class I and class II types were obtained from metadata supplied by the sample provider rather than from assay-based typing. The study at large found these results: Clinical and demographic metadata were provided uncurated, with the amount varying by source and participant.

The sequence was collected from a woman aged 45-59 years with COVID-19, enrolled during active disease. Rearrangement joined TRBV19 to TRBJ1-2, and TRBD1 may be the D gene, going by 5 matching bases. Sequenced sample: peripheral blood. The CDR3 protein sequence reads: CASSPVQDGYGYTF. The nucleotide sequence is TGTGCCAGTAGTCCTGTACAGGACGGATATGGCTACACCTTC.